The 21 T cell receptor beta chains below come from one sample, sequenced in a study of T cells in Graves' hyperthyroidism and ophthalmopathy. The TCR beta CDR3 regions underwent amplification using RNA transcripts as the source. The study used the HTBI primer set for a first-round RT-PCR of the TCR CDR3. TCRdb called the multiplex PCR reads again in MiXCR, with one record for every CDR3 protein. The table lists over 500,000 distinct CDR3 sequences, about 15% of them singletons. Source material: blood. The receptors derive from a woman aged 40 to 50 with Graves' hyperthyroidism.

This clonotype was seen ten or more times. CDR3 amino acids: CASSLSGTQPYNEQFF. In DNA, the CDR3 is TGTGCCAGCAGCTTATCCGGGACCCAACCCTACAATGAGCAGTTCTTC. This chain links TRBV7-2 with TRBJ2-1; D is perhaps TRBD1 or TRBD2 (5 bases each). Between the trimmed V and J ends, which lost 2 bases and 2 bases, there was a span of 13 bases. Germline lookup yields CDR1 SGHTA and CDR2 FQGNSA. The CDR3 consists of 16 residues.

In this sample, this clonotype turned up a few times. Relative to the germline gene, one junction end is altered; a read error may explain this. The V and J genes are TRBV6-2 or TRBV6-3 and TRBJ2-1; tentative D call: TRBD1 (5 bases). This CDR3 spans 15 amino acids. Per the germline V gene, CDR1 is MNHEY and CDR2 is SVGEGT. The CDR3 DNA follows: TGTGCCGGCAGTTACGGACAACCTTTATACAATGAGCAGTTCTTC. Encoded protein: CAGSYGQPLYNEQFF.

In its sample, this clonotype was seen many times. This chain connects TRBV27 to TRBJ2-7; no firm D call. The CDR3 runs 16 residues. Trimming took off 4 bases at V and 4 bases at J, with 20 bases between the two ends. The germline V gene has CDR1 MNHEY and CDR2 SMNVEV (reference sequence). CDR3 region: CASSSAGPNVLYEQYF. The CDR3 DNA is TGTGCCAGCAGTTCCGCCGGTCCTAACGTACTTTACGAGCAGTACTTC.

This clonotype was recorded many times. The V call is TRBV5-6, the J call TRBJ2-7; D remains ambiguous. The germline V gene encodes CDR1 SGHDT and CDR2 YYEEEE. This CDR3 has 12 amino acids. With 3 bases removed from V and 7 bases from J, the gap between germline ends came to 11 bases. CDR3 nucleotide sequence: TGTGCCAGCAGCTACTTGTTTGGAGAGCAGTACTTC. It encodes CASSYLFGEQYF.

V gene TRBV6-1 combines with J gene TRBJ2-7, with 7 bases identical to TRBD2. This CDR3 has 14 residues. Germline V lookup: CDR1 MNHNS, CDR2 SASEGT. With 5 bases clipped from V and 3 bases from J, the junction kept 7 bases outside the gene matches. DNA of the CDR3: TGTGCCAGCAGTAACAAAGGGGACTACTACGAGCAGTACTTC. The encoded protein is CASSNKGDYYEQYF.

This clonotype was recorded at least ten times. CDR3 protein: CASSFRSVIPEAFF. In DNA, the CDR3 is TGTGCCAGCAGTTTTCGTTCCGTTATCCCTGAAGCTTTCTTT. The genes are TRBV28 and TRBJ1-1; D gene unclear. V dropped 3 bases and J dropped 6 bases, with 14 bases sitting between them. CDR1 and CDR2 (germline): MDHEN, SYDVKM. This CDR3 has 14 residues.

V gene TRBV9 combines with J gene TRBJ2-2; D not certain. Trimming stripped 3 bases from V and 2 bases from J, with 8 bases between. The CDR3 totals 14 residues. Germline V gene data show CDR1 as SGDLS and CDR2 as YYNGEE. This CDR3 reads CASSGGRNTGELFF. CDR3 nucleotides: TGTGCCAGCAGCGGCGGTCGAAACACCGGGGAGCTGTTTTTT.

This clonotype was seen many times. This chain uses TRBV3-1 with TRBJ1-2, with D maybe TRBD1 (5 bases). The V end lost 3 bases, the J end lost 7 bases, and 18 bases lay between the germline ends. The CDR3 has 15 amino acids. The germline gives CDR1 LGHDT, CDR2 YNNKEL (reference sequence). The CDR3 DNA is TGTGCCAGCAGCCATCCGGGGACGGAGAAGAGTGGCTACACCTTC. Amino acids: CASSHPGTEKSGYTF.

This clonotype was seen more than once but under ten times. V usage is TRBV4-2 and J usage is TRBJ1-5, with unresolved D. V lost 0 bases to trimming and J lost 3 bases, with 9 bases between them. CDR1 LGHNA and CDR2 YNFKEQ come from the germline V gene. The CDR3 is made up of 15 amino acids. In nucleotides, the CDR3 is TGTGCCAGCAGCCAAGATGGGATCTCCAATCAGCCCCAGCATTTT. Protein sequence: CASSQDGISNQPQHF.

This clonotype was counted between two and nine times. The chain has TRBV5-1 and TRBJ2-2; 8 bases map to TRBD2. Germline V gene sequence: CDR1 SGHRS, CDR2 YFSETQ. V was pared by 4 bases and J by 7 bases, with 6 bases of the junction left unmatched. The CDR3 consists of 14 residues. The CDR3 protein is CASSPGLEVGELFF. CDR3 coding DNA: TGCGCCAGCAGCCCGGGACTAGAGGTCGGGGAGCTGTTTTTT.

The chain links TRBV11-3 to TRBJ2-3, with a weak D call TRBD2 (6 bases). CDR3 length equals 14 residues. Germline lookup yields CDR1 SGHNT and CDR2 YENEEA. The V gene lost 4 bases and the J gene lost 4 bases, with 12 bases spanning the gap. The CDR3: CASSSTSFADTQYF. DNA for the CDR3: TGTGCCAGCAGCTCAACTAGCTTCGCAGATACGCAGTATTTT.

The genes are TRBV13 and TRBJ2-7; 7 nucleotides agree with TRBD2. The CDR3 has 20 amino acids. With 5 bases clipped from V and 0 bases from J, the junction kept 22 bases outside the gene matches. Per germline, CDR1 PRHDT and CDR2 FYEKMQ (reference sequence). Here the CDR3 reads CASSPPRASGNLFNSYEQYF. The DNA of the CDR3 is TGTGCCAGCAGCCCGCCGCGGGCTAGCGGTAATCTCTTTAACTCCTACGAGCAGTACTTC.

This clonotype has just a few counts. DNA of the CDR3: TGTGCCAGCAGCGTAAGTCAGTACAGCACAGATACGCAGTATTTT. Amino acid sequence: CASSVSQYSTDTQYF. The V call is TRBV9, the J call TRBJ2-3, with D uncertain. Germline V gives CDR1 SGDLS, CDR2 YYNGEE. This CDR3 contains 15 residues. The V and J ends lost 1 base and 0 bases respectively, with 9 bases between them.

This clonotype was detected many times. V usage is TRBV20-1 and J usage is TRBJ2-3, with D perhaps matching TRBD2 (5 bases). Germline CDR1 is DFQATT and CDR2 is SNEGSKA (reference sequence). The CDR3 contains 16 residues. Trimming left V 4 bases short and J 0 bases short, with 17 bases between. For the CDR3, the DNA is TGCAGTGCTATGGTAGCGCGAGTACCTAGCACAGATACGCAGTATTTT. It encodes CSAMVARVPSTDTQYF.

This clonotype was found many times. The chain links TRBV28 to TRBJ2-4; 11 bases fit TRBD2. The CDR3 has 15 amino acids. CDR1 and CDR2 (germline): MDHEN, SYDVKM. The junction had 10 bases not matched to a gene; V was cut back by 6 bases and J by 9 bases. The CDR3, as DNA: TGTGCCAGCAGCGCTACTAGCGGGAGTTCGGGCATTCAGTACTTC. Protein: CASSATSGSSGIQYF.

This clonotype has ten or more counts. The J gene is TRBJ2-7, the V gene TRBV6-1; 7 bases are shared with TRBD2. Per the germline V gene, CDR1 is MNHNS and CDR2 is SASEGT. The CDR3 is made up of 13 amino acids. V was pared by 6 bases and J by 6 bases, with 8 bases of the junction left unmatched. The CDR3 bases are TGTGCCAGCAGCTCCAGCGGGAAGGGCGAGCAGTACTTC. This sequence encodes CASSSSGKGEQYF.

As for this clonotype: A single base separates this from a much larger clone, so it may be a read error. The rearrangement links TRBV5-1 to TRBJ2-2; either TRBD1 or TRBD2 may supply D (5 bases each). The CDR3 length is 17 residues. The germline V gene has CDR1 SGHRS and CDR2 YFSETQ. The CDR3 protein is CASSLVLGDANTGELSF. CDR3 in DNA: TGCGCCAGCAGCTTGGTTCTTGGGGACGCGAACACCGGGGAGCTGTCTTTT.

The genes are TRBV20-1 and TRBJ2-5, with 8 bases aligning to TRBD2. V was pared by 3 bases and J by 1 base, with 22 bases of the junction left unmatched. Germline CDR1 reads DFQATT; CDR2 reads SNEGSKA (reference sequence). This CDR3 region has 20 residues. In nucleotides, the CDR3 is TGCAGTGCTAGGGCCCTAGGGGCGGGAGGCCGTACCGGCCCCCAAGAGACCCAGTACTTC. It yields the protein CSARALGAGGRTGPQETQYF.

The chain links TRBV20-1 to TRBJ2-3; D might be TRBD2 (5 bases). The CDR3 loop spans 14 amino acids. V lost 3 bases to trimming and J lost 4 bases, with 14 bases between them. Germline values: CDR1 DFQATT, CDR2 SNEGSKA (reference sequence). This CDR3 is CSASRGSGADTQYF. The CDR3 nucleotides read TGCAGTGCTAGCCGTGGGAGCGGTGCAGATACGCAGTATTTT.

The chain combines TRBV12-3 or TRBV12-4 with TRBJ1-5; D possibly corresponds to TRBD1 (6 bases). The CDR3 is made up of 13 amino acids. The V end lost 2 bases, the J end lost 7 bases, and 9 bases lay between the germline ends. In nucleotides, the CDR3 is TGTGCCAGCAGTTTAAGTGGGGGCCAGCCCCAGCATTTT. Translation: CASSLSGGQPQHF.

The genes are TRBV2 and TRBJ1-2; D remains ambiguous. V dropped 4 bases and J dropped 7 bases, with 16 bases sitting between them. The CDR3 runs to 14 residues. Germline V gene lookup returns CDR1 SNHLY and CDR2 FYNNEI. The chain's CDR3 is CASSVGQVSVGYTF. The CDR3 DNA is TGTGCCAGCAGTGTCGGTCAGGTCTCGGTTGGCTACACCTTC.